The 18 T cell receptor beta chains listed next were all sequenced from one sample in a study of control samples from healthy donors and cancer patients. TCRdb's copy holds only in-frame clones and misses some; the assay was immunoSEQ multiplex PCR. This table holds 100,000 to 120,000 clones, around 89% found once. Input material: PBMCs. The receptor source for this set is a woman aged 55 to 70 with lung cancer.

V usage is TRBV19 and J usage is TRBJ1-1; D is possibly TRBD1 (5 bases). V was shortened by 6 bases and J by 3 bases, with 14 bases between the two germline ends. The CDR3 consists of 14 residues. Germline V CDR1 and CDR2: LNHDA, SQIVND (reference sequence). This CDR3 reads CASSAAGVDTEAFF. The CDR3, as DNA: TGTGCCAGTAGCGCGGCGGGGGTGGACACTGAAGCTTTCTTT. The full variable domain, rest sourced from reference TRBV19 and TRBJ1-1, is DGGITQSPKYLFRKEGQNVTLSCEQNLNHDAMYWYRQDPGQGLRLIYYSQIVNDFQKGDIAEGYSVSREKKESFPLTVTSAQKNPTAFYLCASSAAGVDTEAFFGQGTRLTVV.

The genes are TRBV19 and TRBJ1-4; D unclear. Germline values: CDR1 LNHDA, CDR2 SQIVND (reference sequence). This CDR3 is 14 amino acids long. V lost 5 bases and J lost 6, with 13 bases in between. CDR3 in DNA: TGTGCCAGTAGTCCCGGCGGTGAGGATGAAAAACTGTTTTTT. Protein: CASSPGGEDEKLFF. Variable domain in full (rest from reference TRBV19 and TRBJ1-4): DGGITQSPKYLFRKEGQNVTLSCEQNLNHDAMYWYRQDPGQGLRLIYYSQIVNDFQKGDIAEGYSVSREKKESFPLTVTSAQKNPTAFYLCASSPGGEDEKLFFGSGTQLSVL.

This chain joins TRBV9 and TRBJ2-1; possibly TRBD2 for D (5 bases). The CDR3 consists of 16 residues. Germline-derived CDR1 and CDR2 are SGDLS and YYNGEE. The germline V and J ends were trimmed by 0 bases and 0 bases, with 10 bases remaining between them. Here the CDR3 reads CASSVVAGTSYNEQFF. DNA for the CDR3: TGTGCCAGCAGCGTAGTTGCGGGTACCTCCTACAATGAGCAGTTCTTC.

Notes on this clone: The identical CDR3 is also encoded by other nucleotide sequences in the sample. The rearrangement links TRBV19 to TRBJ2-3; 10 positions agree with TRBD2. This CDR3 contains 15 residues. Germline V gene sequence: CDR1 LNHDA, CDR2 SQIVND (reference sequence). V shed 4 bases, J shed 1 base, and the junction held 2 bases outside the gene matches. This CDR3 is CASSNLAGGTDTQYF. CDR3 sequence (DNA): TGTGCCAGTAGTAACCTAGCGGGGGGCACAGATACGCAGTATTTT.

The V call is TRBV6-5, the J call TRBJ1-5; TRBD1 is a possible D gene (5 bases). The CDR3 runs 13 residues. Looked up from germline, CDR1 is MNHEY and CDR2 is SVGAGI. Deletions cut 6 bases from V and 4 bases from J, with 10 bases between. The CDR3 sequence: CASSDQGNQPQHF. Here the CDR3 DNA reads TGTGCCAGCAGCGACCAGGGAAATCAGCCCCAGCATTTT.

The chain carries TRBV9 and TRBJ2-1; TRBD2 aligns across 8 bases. Trimming cost V 3 bases and J 4 bases; bases outside gene matches: 6. CDR1 and CDR2 from the germline V gene are SGDLS and YYNGEE. The CDR3 extends over 15 amino acids. CDR3 bases: TGTGCCAGCAGCGCCGGGACTAGACCATACAATGAGCAGTTCTTC. Translated, it gives CASSAGTRPYNEQFF. The entire variable domain, with the rest obtained from reference TRBV9 and TRBJ2-1, is as follows: DSGVTQTPKHLITATGQRVTLRCSPRSGDLSVYWYQQSLDQGLQFLIQYYNGEERAKGNILERFSAQQFPDLHSELNLSSLELGDSALYFCASSAGTRPYNEQFFGPGTRLTVL.

The chain couples TRBV5-1 to TRBJ1-1; D gene uncertain. The CDR3 covers 16 residues. Trimming pared 0 bases from V and 0 bases from J, leaving 12 bases between. Germline V gene lookup returns CDR1 SGHRS and CDR2 YFSETQ. This CDR3 reads CASSLESQGLNTEAFF. CDR3 coding DNA: TGCGCCAGCAGCTTGGAGTCCCAAGGGTTGAACACTGAAGCTTTCTTT.

V is TRBV10-3 and J is TRBJ2-3; 9 nucleotides line up with TRBD2. There are 16 residues in the CDR3. V lost 3 bases to trimming and J lost 3 bases; unmatched junction nucleotides: 7. The V gene's germline CDR1 is ENHRY and CDR2 SYGVKD. CDR3 nucleotides: TGTGCCATCAGTGATGGCCTAGCGGGGACGACAGATACGCAGTATTTT. Translation: CAISDGLAGTTDTQYF.

The chain links TRBV19 to TRBJ1-3, with 8 nucleotides matching TRBD1. The CDR3 runs 15 residues. Trimming cost V 4 bases and J 0 bases; bases outside gene matches: 2. Germline-derived CDR1 and CDR2 are LNHDA and SQIVND (reference sequence). The CDR3, as DNA: TGTGCCAGTAGTAGGGACAGGTCCTCTGGAAACACCATATATTTT. Translated, it gives CASSRDRSSGNTIYF. The variable domain in full, completed from reference TRBV19 and TRBJ1-3, reads DGGITQSPKYLFRKEGQNVTLSCEQNLNHDAMYWYRQDPGQGLRLIYYSQIVNDFQKGDIAEGYSVSREKKESFPLTVTSAQKNPTAFYLCASSRDRSSGNTIYFGEGSWLTVV.

The rearrangement joins TRBV5-1 to TRBJ1-4, with TRBD1 as a possible D gene (6 bases). CDR3 length: 15 amino acids. Trimming took 1 base from V and 3 from J, leaving 10 bases between them. CDR1 is SGHRS, CDR2 YFSETQ, per germline. Here the CDR3 DNA reads TGCGCCAGCAGCTTGCCAGAGGGGGCTAATGAAAAACTGTTTTTT. This encodes CASSLPEGANEKLFF.

The J gene is TRBJ1-1, the V gene TRBV19; D is perhaps TRBD1 (5 bases). V shed 3 bases and J shed 10 bases, with 9 bases lying between them. The germline gives CDR1 LNHDA, CDR2 SQIVND (reference sequence). This CDR3 contains 11 residues. The CDR3, as DNA: TGTGCCAGTAGTATGGGGGGTCGAGCTTTCTTT. Protein: CASSMGGRAFF.

This clone was recorded only once. The chain links TRBV25-1 to TRBJ2-7; maybe TRBD1 (5 bases). The CDR3 totals 14 residues. Germline V gene data show CDR1 as MGHDK and CDR2 as SYGVNS. The V end lost 4 bases, the J end lost 5 bases, and 15 bases lay between the germline ends. The CDR3 region has the DNA TGTGCCAGCAGTGCCCAGGGAAGTAGCCACGAGCAGTACTTC. Its translation is CASSAQGSSHEQYF.

The genes are TRBV7-2 and TRBJ1-3, with 9 bases lining up with TRBD1. Germline CDR1 and CDR2: SGHTA and FQGNSA. With V trimmed by 1 base and J by 6 bases, 4 bases remained unmatched. The length of the CDR3 is 15 residues. The CDR3 loop is CASSLVGTGQNTIYF. The CDR3, as DNA: TGTGCCAGCAGCTTAGTTGGGACAGGGCAAAACACCATATATTTT. The full variable domain, rest sourced from reference TRBV7-2 and TRBJ1-3, is GAGVSQSPSNKVTEKGKDVELRCDPISGHTALYWYRQSLGQGLEFLIYFQGNSAPDKSGLPSDRFSAERTGGSVSTLTIQRTQQEDSAVYLCASSLVGTGQNTIYFGEGSWLTVV.

This clone is a singleton in its sample. The V call is TRBV30, the J call TRBJ1-1; D unclear. The V end lost 2 bases, the J end lost 0 bases, and 7 bases lay between the germline ends. CDR1 is GTSNPN and CDR2 is SVGIG in the germline V gene (reference sequence). The CDR3 sequence is 13 residues long. This CDR3 is CAWSPSLNTEAFF. The CDR3, as DNA: TGTGCCTGGAGTCCCTCTTTGAACACTGAAGCTTTCTTT.

The chain uses TRBV19 and TRBJ2-3, with a tentative D call TRBD2 (7 bases). The CDR3 is 16 residues long. Germline V lookup: CDR1 LNHDA, CDR2 SQIVND (reference sequence). V was shortened by 6 bases and J by 4 bases, with 20 bases between the two germline ends. Here the CDR3 DNA reads TGTGCCAGTAGGGGCAAGGGGGGGCCCGATCCAGATACGCAGTATTTT. Translated, it gives CASRGKGGPDPDTQYF.

The chain has TRBV6-1 and TRBJ1-4; D gene unclear. Trimming left V 2 bases short and J 7 bases short, with 17 bases between. Germline V gene lookup returns CDR1 MNHNS and CDR2 SASEGT. The CDR3 length is 16 residues. Here the CDR3 DNA reads TGTGCCAGCAGTGAATCGGGGTCGGTAGGAGGTGAAAAACTGTTTTTT. Residues: CASSESGSVGGEKLFF.

A single count supports this clone. The gene calls are TRBV19 and TRBJ1-2; D uncertain. V lost 3 bases and J 4 bases, leaving 9 bases between the germline ends. This CDR3 has 13 amino acids. Germline assignment: CDR1 LNHDA and CDR2 SQIVND (reference sequence). The CDR3 DNA sequence: TGTGCCAGTAGTATTGCGGCAGCCTATGGCTACACCTTC. Its translation: CASSIAAAYGYTF.

The V and J genes are TRBV19 and TRBJ2-6; no clear D gene. This CDR3 spans 15 amino acids. The ends were cut back, 6 bases at V and 1 base at J, with 10 bases in the middle. Germline CDR1 LNHDA, CDR2 SQIVND (reference sequence). This CDR3 reads CASRLIASGANVLTF. The CDR3 nucleotides read TGTGCCAGTAGGCTAATCGCGTCTGGGGCCAACGTCCTGACTTTC.